The entry below describes one T cell receptor beta chain. This receptor's antigen is unknown. No much larger clone exists at a distance of one base, and base qualities are not known. TCRbeta CDR3 regions were immunosequenced from genomic DNA with the immunoSEQ Assay. Before high-throughput sequencing, the genomic DNA was amplified using bias-controlled multiplex PCR. In the paper's pipeline: To quantify the absolute abundance of each unique TCRbeta CDR3 region, the sequences were collapsed and filtered. Clonality, defined as 1 minus Pielou's evenness, was calculated using productive rearrangements only. A previously published method was used to identify clones whose frequencies were significantly greater in on-treatment samples than in baseline samples. Here the immuneACCESS table is served through TCRdb, limited to in-frame sequences with V and J called. Missing clones are a known gap in these copies; in checked studies unresolved V genes cover under half, and the rest lacks a known reason. The V and J calls and clone size were taken over from that table, and D and trimming were inferred from the DNA. In this sample the table shows fewer than 35,000 clones, more than 60% of which occur a single time. The top ten clones comprise around 23% of the sample.

The treatment or condition label for this specimen denotes: randomized to nivolumab then ipilimumab (arm A) or the reverse (arm B). No trial patient had received prior DNA-damaging chemotherapy. Thawed PBMCs were sorted on a FACS Aria II flow cytometer to isolate live CD3+CD8+ cells negative for CD19 and CD56. The samples were obtained from melanoma patients enrolled in CheckMate 064, an open-label, randomized phase II trial testing sequential checkpoint blockade. Peripheral blood mononuclear cells were collected by leukapheresis, purified using Ficoll-Paque, and frozen in human serum containing roughly 10% DMSO. Purity of sorted blood CD3+CD8+ cells was verified at >98% immediately after sorting, followed by DNA extraction. V sheds 6 bases and J sheds 5 bases, leaving 7 bases between their ends. The CDR3 starts with the cysteine, ends with the phenylalanine, and has 11 residues. The sequence is cut down to CDR3 DNA, 33 bases in frame from base 1. As encoded in the germline V gene, CDR1 is SGHAT while CDR2 is FQNNGV.

The source of the sample is a study of sequential checkpoint blockade in melanoma (dated by TCRdb to the late 2010s). About the full investigation: Patients were randomized 1:1 to first-line nivolumab followed by ipilimumab (arm A) or ipilimumab followed by nivolumab (arm B). Maintenance nivolumab came after each of the two trial sequences. Results the study describes overall, beyond this receptor: Validation of the response-prediction model combining TCR metrics and mutation burden is needed in larger, independent patient cohorts.

The receptor comes from a human donor with melanoma. This chain is built from TRBV11-2 and TRBJ1-1, with the identity of the D gene unclear. The sequencing used CD8+ T cells sorted from blood (inferred from file names), collected from a patient given nivolumab and ipilimumab in sequence. The nucleotides are TGTGCCAGCAGTATCGGGACTGAAGCTTTCTTT. This codes for CASSIGTEAFF.